These 4 T cell receptor beta chains originate from one sample sequenced in a study of PD-1 blockade in mismatch repair-deficient tumors. Method: immunoSEQ multiplex PCR; TCRdb's copy keeps in-frame clones and lacks some. The sample includes about 68,000 clones, 70% to 85% of them seen just once. Sequenced here: peripheral blood, sampled 2 weeks after starting pembrolizumab. These receptors were taken from an adult with mismatch repair-deficient cancer.

The rearrangement joins TRBV6-5 to TRBJ1-4; D is ambiguous. The CDR3 is made up of 12 amino acids. Trimming cost V 8 bases and J 5 bases, with 9 bases left between them. Germline V gene lookup returns CDR1 MNHEY and CDR2 SVGAGI. This chain's CDR3 is CASRRLNEKLFF. DNA for the CDR3: TGTGCCAGCCGAAGGCTGAATGAAAAACTGTTTTTT.

This chain uses TRBV9 with TRBJ2-1; TRBD2 aligns across 7 bases. Germline CDR1 SGDLS, CDR2 YYNGEE. The CDR3 spans 14 residues. V shed 4 bases and J 5 bases; nucleotides not matched to a gene: 6. CDR3: CASSTGLSNNEQFF. DNA for the CDR3: TGTGCCAGCAGCACGGGACTATCAAACAATGAGCAGTTCTTC.

This chain uses TRBV5-1 with TRBJ2-7; 9 nucleotides line up with TRBD1. CDR3 size: 14 residues. V dropped 4 bases and J dropped 0; count of bases not matched to a gene: 2. CDR1 is SGHRS and CDR2 is YFSETQ in the germline V gene. The CDR3 spells CASSMGQGSYEQYF. CDR3 sequence (DNA): TGCGCCAGCAGCATGGGACAGGGCTCCTACGAGCAGTACTTC.

V and J are TRBV4-1 and TRBJ1-1; no reliable D call. The length of the CDR3 is 15 residues. CDR1 and CDR2 (germline): MGHRA, YSYEKL. The V and J ends lost 4 bases and 3 bases respectively, with 15 bases between them. The CDR3 protein is CASSPYQGGDTEAFF. CDR3 bases: TGCGCCAGCAGCCCATACCAAGGTGGGGACACTGAAGCTTTCTTT.